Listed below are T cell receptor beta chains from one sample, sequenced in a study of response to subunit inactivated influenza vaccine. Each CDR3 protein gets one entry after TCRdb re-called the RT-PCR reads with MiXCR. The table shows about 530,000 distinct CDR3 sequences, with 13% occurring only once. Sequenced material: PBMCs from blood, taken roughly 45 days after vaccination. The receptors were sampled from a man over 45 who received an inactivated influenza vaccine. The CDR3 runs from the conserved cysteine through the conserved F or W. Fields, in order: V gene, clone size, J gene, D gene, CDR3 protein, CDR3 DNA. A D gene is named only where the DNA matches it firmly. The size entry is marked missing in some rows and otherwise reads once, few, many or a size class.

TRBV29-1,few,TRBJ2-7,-,CSVVRDEQYF,TGCAGCGTTGTGCGGGACGAGCAGTACTTC
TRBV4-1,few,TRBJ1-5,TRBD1,CASSHPSRDRGQPQHF,TGCGCCAGCAGCCATCCGTCCCGGGACAGGGGTCAGCCCCAGCATTTT
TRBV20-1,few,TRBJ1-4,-,CSASQGRNEKLFF,TGCAGTGCTAGTCAGGGGCGGAATGAAAAACTGTTTTTT
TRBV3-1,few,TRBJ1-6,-,CASSQDQGSYNSPLHF,TGTGCCAGCAGCCAAGATCAGGGGTCCTATAATTCACCCCTCCACTTT
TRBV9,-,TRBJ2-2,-,CASSVRAATGELFF,TGTGCCAGCAGCGTACGGGCCGCCACCGGGGAGCTGTTTTTT
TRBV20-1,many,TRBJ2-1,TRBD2,CSARLAGGGSYNEQFF,TGCAGTGCTAGACTAGCGGGAGGGGGGTCCTACAATGAGCAGTTCTTC
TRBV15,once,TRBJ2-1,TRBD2,CATSRDPSGNNEQFF,TGTGCCACCAGCAGAGATCCTAGCGGGAACAATGAGCAGTTCTTC
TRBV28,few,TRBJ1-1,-,CASSSKIGSRGAFF,TGTGCCAGCAGTTCCAAAATTGGGTCTAGGGGAGCTTTCTTT
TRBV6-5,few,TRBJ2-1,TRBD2,CASSYSGLAGERRWEQFF,TGTGCCAGCAGTTACTCGGGGCTAGCGGGCGAGCGGCGTTGGGAGCAGTTCTTC
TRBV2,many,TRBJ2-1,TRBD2,CASSTTSGVYNEQFF,TGTGCCAGCAGCACGACTAGCGGGGTTTACAATGAGCAGTTCTTC
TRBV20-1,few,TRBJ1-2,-,CSAREGLLGLFYGYTF,TGCAGTGCTAGAGAGGGCCTTTTGGGACTATTCTATGGCTACACCTTC
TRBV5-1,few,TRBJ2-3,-,CASSLAATSSTDTQYF,TGCGCCAGCAGCTTGGCCGCGACATCTAGCACAGATACGCAGTATTTT
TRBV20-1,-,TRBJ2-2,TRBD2,CSASLAGDGGELFF,TGCAGTGCTAGCCTTGCGGGAGATGGCGGGGAGCTGTTTTTT
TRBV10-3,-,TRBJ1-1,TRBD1,CAITQDRENTEAFF,TGTGCCATCACCCAAGACAGGGAGAACACTGAAGCTTTCTTT
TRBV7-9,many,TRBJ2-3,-,CASSAPLADTQYF,TGTGCCAGCAGCGCCCCACTAGCCGATACGCAGTATTTT
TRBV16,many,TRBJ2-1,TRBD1,CASSQGTGNNEQFF,TGTGCCAGCAGCCAGGGGACAGGGAACAATGAGCAGTTCTTC